This T cell receptor beta chain stems from a study of control samples from healthy donors and cancer patients. The CDR3 totals 15 residues. V gave up 0 bases and J gave up 1 base; unmatched junction bases: 1. The germline CDR1 and CDR2 sequences are MDHEN and SYDVKM. Using immunoSEQ multiplex PCR, the repertoire was profiled, and TCRdb retains in-frame clones only, with some absent. The sample lists tens of thousands of clones; about nine tenths were seen once. The clonotype comes from a man aged 55 to 70 with head and neck cancer. The chain couples TRBV28 to TRBJ2-7, with TRBD1 identical over 9 bases. Sequencing input: PBMCs. Here the CDR3 reads CASSLWGTGSYEQYF. CDR3 sequence (DNA): TGTGCCAGCAGTTTATGGGGGACAGGGTCCTACGAGCAGTACTTC. The variable domain in full, completed from reference TRBV28 and TRBJ2-7, reads DVKVTQSSRYLVKRTGEKVFLECVQDMDHENMFWYRQDPGLGLRLIYFSYDVKMKEKGDIPEGYSVSREKKERFSLILESASTNQTSMYLCASSLWGTGSYEQYFGPGTRLTVT.